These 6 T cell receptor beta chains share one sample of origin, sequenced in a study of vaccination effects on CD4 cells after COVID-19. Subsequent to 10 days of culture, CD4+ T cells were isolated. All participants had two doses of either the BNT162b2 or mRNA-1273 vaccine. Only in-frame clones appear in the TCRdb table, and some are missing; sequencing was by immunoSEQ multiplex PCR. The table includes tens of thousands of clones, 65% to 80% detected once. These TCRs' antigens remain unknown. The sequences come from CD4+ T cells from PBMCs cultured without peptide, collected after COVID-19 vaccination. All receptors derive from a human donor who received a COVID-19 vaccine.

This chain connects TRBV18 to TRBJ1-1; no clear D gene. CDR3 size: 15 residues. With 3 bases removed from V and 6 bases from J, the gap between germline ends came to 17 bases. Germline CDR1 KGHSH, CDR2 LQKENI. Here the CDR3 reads CASSPTFVRDAEAFF. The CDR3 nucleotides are TGTGCCAGCTCACCCACCTTCGTTAGGGATGCTGAAGCTTTCTTT.

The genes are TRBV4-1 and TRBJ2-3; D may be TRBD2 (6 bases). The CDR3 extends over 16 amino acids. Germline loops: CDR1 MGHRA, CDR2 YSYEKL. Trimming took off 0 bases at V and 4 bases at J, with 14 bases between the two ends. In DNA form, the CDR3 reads TGCGCCAGCAGCCAAGAAGCTGTGGGGGGAGCAGATACGCAGTATTTT. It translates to CASSQEAVGGADTQYF.

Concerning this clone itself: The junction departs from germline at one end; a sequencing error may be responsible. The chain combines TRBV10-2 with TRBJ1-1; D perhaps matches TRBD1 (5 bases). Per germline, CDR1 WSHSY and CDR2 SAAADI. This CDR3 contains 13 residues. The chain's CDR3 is CASSDRVKTEAFF. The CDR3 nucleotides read TGCGCCAGCAGTGACAGGGTGAAGACTGAAGCTTTCTTT.

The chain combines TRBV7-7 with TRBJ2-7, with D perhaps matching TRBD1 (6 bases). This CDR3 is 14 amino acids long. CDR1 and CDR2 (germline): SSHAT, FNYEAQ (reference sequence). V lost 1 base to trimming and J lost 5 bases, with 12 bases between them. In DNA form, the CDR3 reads TGTGCCAGCAGCTTAGGCGGCAGGGGTCACGAGCAGTACGTC. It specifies CASSLGGRGHEQYV.

The DNA of the CDR3 is TGCGCCAGCAGCCATCCCTGGGGACAGGGGAGAACCGGGGAGCTGTTTTTT. As protein: CASSHPWGQGRTGELFF. The genes are TRBV4-1 and TRBJ2-2; TRBD1 aligns across 10 bases. The V gene end was trimmed by 3 bases and the J gene end by 5 bases; junction bases not matched to a gene: 9. Germline V gene lookup returns CDR1 MGHRA and CDR2 YSYEKL. This CDR3 has 17 residues.

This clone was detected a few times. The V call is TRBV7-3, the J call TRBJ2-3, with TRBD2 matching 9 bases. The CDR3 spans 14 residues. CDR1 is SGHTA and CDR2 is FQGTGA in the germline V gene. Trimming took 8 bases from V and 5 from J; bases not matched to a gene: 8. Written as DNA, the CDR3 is TGTGCCAGCGGGCGGGGGGGAGATTTAGATACGCAGTATTTT. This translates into CASGRGGDLDTQYF. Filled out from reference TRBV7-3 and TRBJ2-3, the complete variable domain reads GAGVSQTPSNKVTEKGKYVELRCDPISGHTALYWYRQSLGQGPEFLIYFQGTGAADDSGLPNDRFFAVRPEGSVSTLKIQRTERGDSAVYLCASGRGGDLDTQYFGPGTRLTVL.